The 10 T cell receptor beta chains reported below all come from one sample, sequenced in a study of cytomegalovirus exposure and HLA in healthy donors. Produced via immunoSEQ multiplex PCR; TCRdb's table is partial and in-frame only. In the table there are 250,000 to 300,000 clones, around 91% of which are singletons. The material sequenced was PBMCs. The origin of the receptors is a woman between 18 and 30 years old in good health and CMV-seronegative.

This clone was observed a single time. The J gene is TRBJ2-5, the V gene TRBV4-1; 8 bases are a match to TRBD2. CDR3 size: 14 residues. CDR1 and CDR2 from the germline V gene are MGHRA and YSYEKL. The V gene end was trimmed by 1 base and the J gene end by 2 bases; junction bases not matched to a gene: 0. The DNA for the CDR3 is TGCGCCAGCAGCCAAGCGGGGGGGCAAGAGACCCAGTACTTC. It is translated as CASSQAGGQETQYF.

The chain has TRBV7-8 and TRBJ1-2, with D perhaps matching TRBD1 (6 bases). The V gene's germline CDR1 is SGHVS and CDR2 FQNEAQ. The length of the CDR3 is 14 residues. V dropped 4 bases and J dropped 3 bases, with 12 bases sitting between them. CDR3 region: CASSSRGYDYGYTF. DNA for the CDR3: TGTGCCAGCAGCTCCAGGGGCTACGACTATGGCTACACCTTC.

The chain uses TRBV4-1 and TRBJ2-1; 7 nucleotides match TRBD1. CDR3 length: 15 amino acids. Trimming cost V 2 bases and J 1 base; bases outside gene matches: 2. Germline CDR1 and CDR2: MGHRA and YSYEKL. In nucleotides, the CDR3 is TGCGCCAGCAGCCAACCGGGACAGTCCTACAATGAGCAGTTCTTC. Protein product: CASSQPGQSYNEQFF.

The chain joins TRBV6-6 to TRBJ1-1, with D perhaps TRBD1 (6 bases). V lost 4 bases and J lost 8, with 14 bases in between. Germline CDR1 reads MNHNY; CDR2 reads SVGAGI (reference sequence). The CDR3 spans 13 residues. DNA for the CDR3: TGTGCCAGCAGTTCCTCGGGGACAATCGAAGCTTTCTTT. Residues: CASSSSGTIEAFF.

DNA for the CDR3: TGTGCCAGCAGCTTGGTGTCCCCGGACAGAGTCTACGAGCAGTACGTC. Protein: CASSLVSPDRVYEQYV. The J gene is TRBJ2-7, the V gene TRBV5-8; D is possibly TRBD1 (6 bases). The CDR3 has 16 amino acids. Germline V gene sequence: CDR1 SGHTS, CDR2 YDEGEE. Deletions cut 0 bases from V and 3 bases from J, with 16 bases between.

This CDR3 reads CASSRDRGIVNTEAFF. As DNA, the CDR3 is TGTGCCAGCTCACGGGACAGGGGGATTGTGAACACTGAAGCTTTCTTT. The V call is TRBV18, the J call TRBJ1-1, with TRBD1 identical over 11 bases. The J segment lost 0 bases and the V segment lost 4 bases, leaving 4 bases of the junction unmatched. The germline V gene has CDR1 KGHSH and CDR2 LQKENI. CDR3 length: 16 amino acids.

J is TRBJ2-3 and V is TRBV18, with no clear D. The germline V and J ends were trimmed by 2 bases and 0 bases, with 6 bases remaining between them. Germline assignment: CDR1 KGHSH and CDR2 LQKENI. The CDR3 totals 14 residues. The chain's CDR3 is CASSPSSSTDTQYF. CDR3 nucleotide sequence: TGTGCCAGCTCACCATCCTCTAGCACAGATACGCAGTATTTT. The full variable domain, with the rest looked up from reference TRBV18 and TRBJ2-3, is NAGVMQNPRHLVRRRGQEARLRCSPMKGHSHVYWYRQLPEEGLKFMVYLQKENIIDESGMPKERFSAEFPKEGPSILRIQQVVRGDSAAYFCASSPSSSTDTQYFGPGTRLTVL.

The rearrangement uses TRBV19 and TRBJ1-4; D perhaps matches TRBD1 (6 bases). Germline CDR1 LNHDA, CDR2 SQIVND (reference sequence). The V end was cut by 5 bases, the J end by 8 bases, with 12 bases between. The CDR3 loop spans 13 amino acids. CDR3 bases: TGTGCCAGTAGTGACCTGGACAGCGAAAAACTGTTTTTT. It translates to CASSDLDSEKLFF.

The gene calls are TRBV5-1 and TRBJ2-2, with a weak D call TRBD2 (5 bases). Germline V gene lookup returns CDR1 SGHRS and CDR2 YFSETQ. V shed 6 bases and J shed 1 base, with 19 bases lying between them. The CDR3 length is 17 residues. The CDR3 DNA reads TGCGCCAGCACCTTACAGCCCCGGGGTGAGAACACCGGGGAGCTGTTTTTT. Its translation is CASTLQPRGENTGELFF.

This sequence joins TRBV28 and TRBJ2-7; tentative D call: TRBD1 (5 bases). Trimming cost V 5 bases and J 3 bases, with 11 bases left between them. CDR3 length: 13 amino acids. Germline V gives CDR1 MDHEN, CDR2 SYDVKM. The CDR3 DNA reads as TGTGCCAGCAGTGTCGCCAGGGTCTACGAGCAGTACTTC. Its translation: CASSVARVYEQYF.